This T cell receptor beta chain was recovered during a study of technical replicates of blood from a few donors (dated by TCRdb to about 2017). The library was made by the immunoSEQ multiplex PCR assay. The table comes from immuneACCESS by way of TCRdb, which keeps in-frame sequences with V and J called. Part of the clones is missing from these tables; in studies checked, under half for an unresolved V gene and the rest for unknown reasons. This sample gives tens of thousands of clones in total; roughly 98% of them show up just once. The ten largest account for approximately 0.2% of the sample. Notes on this clone: Its antigen is not yet known. Base quality data are lacking; no much larger clone is found one base away.

The germline V gene provides CDR1 MNHEY and CDR2 SVGAGI. The CDR3, cysteine through phenylalanine, is 13 amino acids long. Here the CDR3 DNA is all that survives: 39 bases in frame from base 1. The V end loses 6 bases and the J end loses 6 bases, and a stretch of 12 bases separates them. Sequenced input: T cells isolated from PBMCs. The receptor was derived from a human donor in good health. The V and J segments used are TRBV6-5 and TRBJ1-5; TRBD1 is possibly the D segment (6 matching bases). The DNA is TGTGCCAGCAGACAGGGACGAGGTCAGCCCCAGCATTTT. Its protein reads: CASRQGRGQPQHF.